The 18 T cell receptor beta chains in this list originate from one sample, sequenced in a study of control samples from healthy donors and cancer patients. Sequencing was performed with immunoSEQ multiplex PCR; in TCRdb, only in-frame clones are kept and a portion is missing. The profile shows about 55,000 clones, 95% to 96% of them singletons. Material for sequencing was blood. The source of these receptors is a woman younger than 45 in good health.

The chain has TRBV6-1 and TRBJ1-2; perhaps TRBD1 as D (5 bases). The germline CDR1 and CDR2 sequences are MNHNS and SASEGT. The CDR3 consists of 13 residues. Trimming removed 2 bases from V and 2 bases from J, with 6 bases in between. The CDR3 region has the DNA TGTGCCAGCAGTGAAAACAGGAACTATGGCTACACCTTC. As protein: CASSENRNYGYTF.

This sequence joins TRBV5-4 and TRBJ2-7, with TRBD1 matching 9 bases. CDR3 length: 17 amino acids. The germline V gene encodes CDR1 SGHNT and CDR2 YYREEE (reference sequence). V was pared by 2 bases and J by 2 bases, with 11 bases of the junction left unmatched. CDR3 sequence: CASSLRRPGQGPYEQYF. CDR3 nucleotide sequence: TGTGCCAGCAGCTTACGTAGGCCGGGACAGGGACCCTACGAGCAGTACTTC. The variable domain in full, completed from reference TRBV5-4 and TRBJ2-7, reads ETGVTQSPTHLIKTRGQQVTLRCSSQSGHNTVSWYQQALGQGPQFIFQYYREEENGRGNFPPRFSGLQFPNYSSELNVNALELDDSALYLCASSLRRPGQGPYEQYFGPGTRLTVT.

The rearrangement joins TRBV24-1 to TRBJ2-3; 8 bases are a match to TRBD2. Germline V gene lookup returns CDR1 KGHDR and CDR2 SFDVKD. The CDR3 extends over 16 amino acids. V dropped 3 bases and J dropped 0; count of bases not matched to a gene: 4. In DNA form, the CDR3 reads TGTGCCACCAGTGATCGGACTAGCCTGAGCACAGATACGCAGTATTTT. Its protein is CATSDRTSLSTDTQYF.

This clone was picked up one time. This chain uses TRBV5-4 with TRBJ1-5; TRBD1 agrees at 7 bases. The length of the CDR3 is 12 residues. CDR1 and CDR2 (germline): SGHNT, YYREEE (reference sequence). The J segment lost 7 bases and the V segment lost 4 bases, leaving 2 bases of the junction unmatched. The CDR3: CASSTRGQPQHF. The CDR3 region has the DNA TGTGCCAGCAGCACCAGGGGGCAGCCCCAGCATTTT.

The chain couples TRBV19 to TRBJ1-4, with D possibly being TRBD1 (5 bases). Deletions cut 7 bases from V and 8 bases from J, with 23 bases between. The germline V gene has CDR1 LNHDA and CDR2 SQIVND (reference sequence). The CDR3 consists of 16 residues. The CDR3 sequence: CASKPRGGRSYEKLFF. DNA for the CDR3: TGTGCCAGTAAGCCCCGGGGGGGACGGAGCTACGAAAAACTGTTTTTT.

This chain connects TRBV5-4 to TRBJ1-1; D remains ambiguous. The germline V gene has CDR1 SGHNT and CDR2 YYREEE (reference sequence). The ends were cut back, 6 bases at V and 4 bases at J, with 16 bases in the middle. This CDR3 is built from 14 residues. In DNA form, the CDR3 reads TGTGCCAGCAAGGCTGGAAGGATGGGCACTGAAGCTTTCTTT. Translation: CASKAGRMGTEAFF.

The rearrangement joins TRBV30 to TRBJ1-3; TRBD1 is a possible D gene (6 bases). The germline gives CDR1 GTSNPN, CDR2 SVGIG (reference sequence). This CDR3 is built from 14 residues. Trimming left V 3 bases short and J 2 bases short, with 11 bases between. CDR3 nucleotides: TGTGCCTGGAGAACTGACAGGACTGGAAACACCATATATTTT. Translating gives CAWRTDRTGNTIYF.

The chain links TRBV6-1 to TRBJ1-4; 8 bases fit TRBD1. This CDR3 has 16 amino acids. With 2 bases clipped from V and 8 bases from J, the junction kept 10 bases outside the gene matches. In germline, CDR1 is MNHNS, CDR2 SASEGT. The CDR3 loop reads CASSEFRGQIQEKLFF. CDR3 in DNA: TGTGCCAGCAGTGAATTCAGGGGGCAGATACAGGAAAAACTGTTTTTT.

This chain's CDR3 is CASSSPTSGSSYEQYF. The CDR3 nucleotides are TGTGCCAGCAGCTCTCCGACTAGCGGCTCCTCTTACGAGCAGTACTTC. The chain has TRBV5-5 and TRBJ2-7; 9 bases agree with TRBD2. Unmatched junction bases numbered 11, after V lost 3 bases and J lost 4 bases. From germline, CDR1 is SGHKS and CDR2 YYEKEE (reference sequence). This CDR3 comprises 16 residues.

The chain uses TRBV10-3 and TRBJ2-5; D is unclear. CDR3 size: 14 residues. Trimming removed 2 bases from V and 5 bases from J, with 12 bases in between. Germline CDR1 reads ENHRY; CDR2 reads SYGVKD. For the CDR3, the DNA is TGTGCCATCAGTGAGAGAACAGTTGACGAGACCCAGTACTTC. It translates to CAISERTVDETQYF.

The genes are TRBV5-6 and TRBJ2-1; 7 positions match TRBD1. The CDR3 has 13 amino acids. Germline trimming cut 1 base from V and 7 bases from J; bases unmatched to any gene: 2. CDR1 SGHDT and CDR2 YYEEEE come from the germline V gene. The CDR3 region is CASSLRGRNEQFF. CDR3 DNA sequence: TGTGCCAGCAGCTTGAGGGGGCGTAATGAGCAGTTCTTC.

V usage is TRBV24-1 and J usage is TRBJ2-7; D is possibly TRBD1 (6 bases). The germline CDR1 and CDR2 sequences are KGHDR and SFDVKD. This CDR3 contains 16 residues. Trimming removed 0 bases at V and 4 bases at J, with 15 bases between. The CDR3 loop reads CATSDLVAGAAYEQYF. CDR3 sequence (DNA): TGTGCCACCAGTGATTTGGTTGCAGGGGCTGCGTACGAGCAGTACTTC.

This clone was recorded only once. The genes are TRBV7-3 and TRBJ2-1; D uncertain. The V end was cut by 2 bases, the J end by 8 bases, with 10 bases between. Germline CDR1 is SGHTA and CDR2 is FQGTGA. CDR3 length: 13 residues. The CDR3 coding sequence is TGTGCCAGCAGCTTATCCCCTTTGGATGAGCAGTTCTTC. Translating it yields CASSLSPLDEQFF.

The chain is built from TRBV6-4 and TRBJ1-2; 9 positions match TRBD1. Germline CDR1 reads MRHNA; CDR2 reads SNTAGT. Losses at the gene ends were 2 bases for V and 6 bases for J; bases not matched to a gene: 1. This CDR3 comprises 13 residues. The CDR3 loop reads CASSDGTGNGYTF. For the CDR3, the DNA is TGTGCCAGCAGTGACGGGACAGGGAATGGCTACACCTTC.

This chain joins TRBV28 and TRBJ1-5; D gene uncertain. The germline V gene encodes CDR1 MDHEN and CDR2 SYDVKM. This CDR3 spans 14 amino acids. Deletions cut 6 bases from V and 6 bases from J, with 15 bases between. CDR3 DNA sequence: TGTGCCAGCAGCGAAAGGGTGGGCAGTCAGCCCCAGCATTTT. This codes for CASSERVGSQPQHF.

This clone was found once. This rearrangement joins TRBV12-1 to TRBJ2-1. TRBV12-1 counts as a pseudogene. CDR3 length equals 13 residues. The CDR3 DNA is TGTGCCAGCAGCTTTCATGGTTACAATGAGCAGTTCTTC. Its translation is CASSFHGYNEQFF.

This chain joins TRBV11-3 and TRBJ1-5; D is ambiguous. This CDR3 has 15 residues. Germline V lookup: CDR1 SGHNT, CDR2 YENEEA. Trimming shortened V by 4 bases and J by 0 bases, and 10 bases separated the two germline ends. The CDR3 nucleotides read TGTGCCAGCAGCTGCGCCACAGATAGCAATCAGCCCCAGCATTTT. Amino acids: CASSCATDSNQPQHF.

This chain joins TRBV15 and TRBJ1-4; 10 bases fit TRBD1. Germline trimming cut 0 bases from V and 7 bases from J; bases unmatched to any gene: 2. The CDR3 covers 15 residues. CDR1 is LNHNV and CDR2 is YYDKDF in the germline V gene (reference sequence). CDR3 coding DNA: TGTGCCACCAGCAGAGAGACAGGGGGCGGTGAAAAACTGTTTTTT. This encodes CATSRETGGGEKLFF.